This T cell receptor beta chain originates from a study of beta chain features in type 1 diabetes. General study results and limits: Type 1 diabetes patients had VDJ junctions that carried fewer insertions and more deletions. Equally in patients and controls, shorter templates might have been favored by PCR.

Germline CDR1 GTSNPN, CDR2 SVGIG (reference sequence). The CDR3 is made up of 13 amino acids. Germline trimming cut 3 bases from V and 4 bases from J; bases unmatched to any gene: 3. A single heparinised draw of approximately 100 mL on average was taken per donor. A sort by CD45RO/CCR7/CD25/CD127/CD95/CD27 yielded CD4+ naive, central memory, regulatory and stem cell-like memory cells. Of the isolated RNA, all was reverse transcribed, and so the sequenced material was expressed TCRB transcripts. Generated by immunoSEQ multiplex PCR, the TCRdb table keeps only in-frame clones and is missing some. The sample gives 150,000 to 200,000 clones, 9% to 10% of which show up once; about 2.5% is in the top ten. This clone was seen at least ten times. What it binds is not known.

The chain couples TRBV30 to TRBJ1-3; 7 bases map to TRBD1. Sequencing used central memory CD4+ T cells from blood. This sequence originates from a woman aged 18 to 35 in good health. CDR3 region: CAWRRQGGNTIYF. The CDR3 DNA reads as TGTGCCTGGAGAAGACAGGGAGGAAACACCATATATTTT.